This T cell receptor beta chain was identified during a study of blood T cells in healthy people across ages. Primers used in a second PCR of about 6 to 11 cycles were a sample-barcoded 5' primer and a J-beta primer mix. TCRdb passed the 5' RACE reads through MiXCR, listing each CDR3 protein once. The table shows around 1,500,000 distinct CDR3 sequences, with 42% occurring only once. Each sample used at least 6.5 million PBMCs. This CDR3 is 14 amino acids long. Germline V gene lookup returns CDR1 DFQATT and CDR2 SNEGSKA (reference sequence). Trimming left V 6 bases short and J 6 bases short, with 21 bases between.

The source is a young woman in good health. The rearrangement links TRBV20-1 to TRBJ2-7; D gene ambiguous. The specimen sequenced was blood. The CDR3 region is CSAPTQFPPGEQYF. Written as DNA, the CDR3 is TGCAGTGCCCCCACCCAGTTCCCCCCTGGCGAGCAGTACTTC.